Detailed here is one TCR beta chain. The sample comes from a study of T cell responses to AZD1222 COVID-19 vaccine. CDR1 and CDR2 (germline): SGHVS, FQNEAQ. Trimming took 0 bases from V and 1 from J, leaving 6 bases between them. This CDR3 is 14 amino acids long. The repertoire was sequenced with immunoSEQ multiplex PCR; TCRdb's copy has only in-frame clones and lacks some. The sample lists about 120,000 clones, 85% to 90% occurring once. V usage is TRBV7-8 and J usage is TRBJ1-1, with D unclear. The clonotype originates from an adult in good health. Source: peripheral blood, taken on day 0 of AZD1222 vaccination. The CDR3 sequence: CASSLAGGNTEAFF. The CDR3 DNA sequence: TGTGCCAGCAGCTTAGCGGGAGGGAACACTGAAGCTTTCTTT. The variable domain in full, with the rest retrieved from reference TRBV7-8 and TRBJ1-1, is GAGVSQSPRYKVAKRGQDVALRCDPISGHVSLFWYQQALGQGPEFLTYFQNEAQLDKSGLPSDRFFAERPEGSVSTLKIQRTQQEDSAVYLCASSLAGGNTEAFFGQGTRLTVV.